Shown below are 17 T cell receptor beta chains from a single sample sequenced in a study of beta chain features in type 1 diabetes. cDNA synthesis used the whole RNA isolate, giving expressed TCRB sequences. Method: immunoSEQ multiplex PCR; TCRdb's copy keeps in-frame clones and lacks some. The sample carries hundreds of thousands of clones, more than 9.5% recorded once. Sequences were obtained from naive CD4+ T cells from blood. The receptors shown here come from a woman between 25 and 40 years old in good health.

The gene calls are TRBV6-6 and TRBJ2-1; D not resolved. V gave up 10 bases and J gave up 5 bases, with 9 bases separating them. Per germline, CDR1 MNHNY and CDR2 SVGAGI (reference sequence). This CDR3 is built from 11 residues. The CDR3: CATLSHNEQFF. CDR3 bases: TGTGCCACCCTTAGCCACAATGAGCAGTTCTTC.

The rearrangement uses TRBV28 and TRBJ2-7, with 8 positions matching TRBD1. This CDR3 has 15 residues. The J segment lost 3 bases and the V segment lost 5 bases, leaving 9 bases of the junction unmatched. The germline V gene encodes CDR1 MDHEN and CDR2 SYDVKM. DNA for the CDR3: TGTGCCAGCAGTGCGCCCGGGACAGGCCTCTACGAGCAGTACTTC. Translated: CASSAPGTGLYEQYF.

The chain has TRBV5-4 and TRBJ1-1, with TRBD1 as a possible D gene (6 bases). The CDR3 has 14 residues. Trimming took 1 base from V and 3 from J, leaving 10 bases between them. CDR1 and CDR2 (germline): SGHNT, YYREEE (reference sequence). CDR3 sequence reads: CASSLRGADTEAFF. CDR3 bases: TGTGCCAGCAGCTTGCGGGGGGCTGACACTGAAGCTTTCTTT.

V is TRBV18 and J is TRBJ2-1, with 7 nucleotides matching TRBD1. The J segment lost 0 bases and the V segment lost 0 bases, leaving 8 bases of the junction unmatched. The germline V gene has CDR1 KGHSH and CDR2 LQKENI. CDR3 length: 18 residues. The CDR3 sequence is CASSPPIGQDSSYNEQFF. The DNA of the CDR3 is TGTGCCAGCTCACCACCCATCGGACAGGACAGCTCCTACAATGAGCAGTTCTTC. The variable domain in full, completed from reference TRBV18 and TRBJ2-1, reads NAGVMQNPRHLVRRRGQEARLRCSPMKGHSHVYWYRQLPEEGLKFMVYLQKENIIDESGMPKERFSAEFPKEGPSILRIQQVVRGDSAAYFCASSPPIGQDSSYNEQFFGPGTRLTVL.

The V call is TRBV29-1, the J call TRBJ1-4; D call uncertain. This CDR3 has 10 residues. The germline V gene has CDR1 SQVTM and CDR2 ANQGSEA. The V gene lost 4 bases and the J gene lost 6 bases, with 3 bases spanning the gap. The CDR3 region has the DNA TGCAGCGTTGCGGATGAAAAACTGTTTTTT. Its translation: CSVADEKLFF. Drawing the rest from reference TRBV29-1 and TRBJ1-4, the complete variable domain is SAVISQKPSRDICQRGTSLTIQCQVDSQVTMMFWYRQQPGQSLTLIATANQGSEATYESGFVIDKFPISRPNLTFSTLTVSNMSPEDSSIYLCSVADEKLFFGSGTQLSVL.

The table lists this clone with a few counts. The genes are TRBV1 and TRBJ2-7; TRBD1, as called in the table, went unchecked against the DNA. TRBV1 is a listed pseudogene. This CDR3 has 14 amino acids. The CDR3 sequence is CTSSQGQGNYEQYF. The CDR3 DNA sequence: TGCACCAGCAGCCAAGGTCAGGGAAACTACGAGCAGTACTTC.

J is TRBJ2-4 and V is TRBV28; D possibly corresponds to TRBD2 (6 bases). This CDR3 comprises 15 residues. Germline CDR1 is MDHEN and CDR2 is SYDVKM. Trimming took off 5 bases at V and 1 base at J, with 12 bases between the two ends. CDR3 DNA sequence: TGTGCCAGCAGTACCTCAGGGAGGGCCAAAAACATTCAGTACTTC. This translates into CASSTSGRAKNIQYF.

The chain has TRBV7-9 and TRBJ2-7; TRBD1 matches at 7 bases. This CDR3 is 12 amino acids long. CDR1 SEHNR and CDR2 FQNEAQ come from the germline V gene (reference sequence). The CDR3 DNA sequence: TGTGGACGCATCAGGGGGAATGACGAGCAGTACTTC. This codes for CGRIRGNDEQYF.

This clone was found a few times. This same CDR3 is encoded by further DNA sequences in the sample. As DNA, the CDR3 is TGTGCCAGCTCACCGCCCGGACAGTCCTACGAGCAGTACTTC. Translated: CASSPPGQSYEQYF. The rearrangement links TRBV18 to TRBJ2-7; a weak D match, TRBD1 (6 bases). V lost 3 bases to trimming and J lost 1 base, with 10 bases between them. Germline V gene data show CDR1 as KGHSH and CDR2 as LQKENI. The CDR3 sequence is 14 residues long.

This clone was counted a few times. This chain joins TRBV5-1 and TRBJ2-7; the match to TRBD1 covers 11 bases. The CDR3 length is 14 residues. Germline assignment: CDR1 SGHRS and CDR2 YFSETQ. With V trimmed by 1 base and J by 6 bases, 3 bases remained unmatched. CDR3: CASSLPDRGREQYF. CDR3 bases: TGCGCCAGCAGCTTGCCGGACAGGGGGCGCGAGCAGTACTTC.

This chain connects TRBV30 to TRBJ1-5; 12 bases are a match to TRBD1. CDR1 is GTSNPN and CDR2 is SVGIG in the germline V gene (reference sequence). J lost 6 bases, V lost 3 bases, and 3 bases had no gene match. The CDR3 is 14 residues long. CDR3 amino acids: CAWRGQGASQPQHF. CDR3 nucleotides: TGTGCCTGGAGGGGACAGGGGGCGAGTCAGCCCCAGCATTTT. Full variable domain (remainder filled in from reference TRBV30 and TRBJ1-5): SQTIHQWPATLVQPVGSPLSLECTVEGTSNPNLYWYRQAAGRGLQLLFYSVGIGQISSEVPQNLSASRPQDRQFILSSKKLLLSDSGFYLCAWRGQGASQPQHFGDGTRLSIL.

The chain links TRBV5-1 to TRBJ2-5; 15 nucleotides align to TRBD2. The CDR3 totals 17 residues. The germline CDR1 and CDR2 sequences are SGHRS and YFSETQ. The V and J ends lost 4 bases and 0 bases, in that order; junction bases with no gene match: 4. The CDR3 reads CASSLGTSGGYQETQYF. The DNA of the CDR3 is TGCGCCAGCAGCCTCGGGACTAGCGGGGGGTACCAAGAGACCCAGTACTTC.

This clone was seen a handful of times. The chain recombines TRBV7-2 with TRBJ2-5, with 14 positions matching TRBD2. The V segment lost 5 bases and the J segment 6 bases; nucleotides outside the gene matches: 8. CDR1 and CDR2 from the germline V gene are SGHTA and FQGNSA. This CDR3 spans 16 amino acids. The CDR3 region is CASSPGTSGRGKTQYF. CDR3 bases: TGTGCCAGCAGCCCAGGGACTAGCGGGAGAGGAAAGACCCAGTACTTC.

The V call is TRBV6-6, the J call TRBJ2-2; tentative D call: TRBD2 (6 bases). Germline lookup yields CDR1 MNHNY and CDR2 SVGAGI (reference sequence). Trimming cost V 2 bases and J 6 bases, with 16 bases left between them. The CDR3 is made up of 16 amino acids. CDR3 nucleotide sequence: TGTGCCAGCAGTTACAGGGGTGGCGGGACGGCCGGGGAGCTGTTTTTT. It yields the protein CASSYRGGGTAGELFF.

This clone turned up a few times. The gene calls are TRBV7-3 and TRBJ1-2; the D gene is possibly TRBD1 (5 bases). V lost 2 bases and J 4 bases, leaving 8 bases between the germline ends. This CDR3 comprises 13 residues. CDR1 is SGHTA and CDR2 is FQGTGA in the germline V gene. DNA of the CDR3: TGTGCCAGCAGCTTAGGGCAGGGCTATGGCTACACCTTC. It codes for CASSLGQGYGYTF.

The CDR3 region is CASSLVGPGQGTTDTQYF. Here the CDR3 DNA reads TGTGCCAGCAGCTTAGTCGGTCCGGGACAGGGTACCACAGATACGCAGTATTTT. The V and J genes are TRBV11-3 and TRBJ2-3, with 9 bases lining up with TRBD1. The CDR3 covers 18 residues. Germline V lookup: CDR1 SGHNT, CDR2 YENEEA. V dropped 1 base and J dropped 2; count of bases not matched to a gene: 10. Looking up the rest from reference TRBV11-3 and TRBJ2-3 gives the full variable domain: EAGVVQSPRYKIIEKKQPVAFWCNPISGHNTLYWYLQNLGQGPELLIRYENEEAVDDSQLPKDRFSAERLKGVDSTLKIQPAELGDSAVYLCASSLVGPGQGTTDTQYFGPGTRLTVL.

This clone has a handful of counts. The chain has TRBV18 and TRBJ2-7, with TRBD2 matching 10 bases. The germline V gene encodes CDR1 KGHSH and CDR2 LQKENI. Trimming at V came to 6 bases and at J to 4 bases, leaving 12 bases not matched to a gene. The CDR3 loop spans 16 amino acids. CDR3 in DNA: TGTGCCAGCTCGACAACTAGCGGGGCAGGCAGGTACGAGCAGTACTTC. This encodes CASSTTSGAGRYEQYF. Variable domain in full (rest from reference TRBV18 and TRBJ2-7): NAGVMQNPRHLVRRRGQEARLRCSPMKGHSHVYWYRQLPEEGLKFMVYLQKENIIDESGMPKERFSAEFPKEGPSILRIQQVVRGDSAAYFCASSTTSGAGRYEQYFGPGTRLTVT.